The 26 T cell receptor beta chains below come from one sample, sequenced in a study of blood T cell repertoires in COVID-19. The assay was immunoSEQ multiplex PCR, and TCRdb's table has in-frame clones only and misses some. The sample holds over 250,000 clones, under 90% seen once. The sample was PBMCs or T cells enriched from blood (not recorded which). The receptors stem from a woman between 55 and 75 years old who had recovered from COVID-19.

The V call is TRBV5-1, the J call TRBJ2-7, with D maybe TRBD2 (5 bases). The ends were cut back, 4 bases at V and 1 base at J, with 9 bases in the middle. CDR3 length: 13 amino acids. The germline V gene has CDR1 SGHRS and CDR2 YFSETQ. The CDR3 bases are TGCGCCAGCAGCGTTAGCGAATCCTACGAGCAGTACTTC. It is translated as CASSVSESYEQYF.

The rearrangement uses TRBV7-9 and TRBJ2-7; 8 bases are a match to TRBD2. The CDR3 totals 14 residues. CDR1 is SEHNR, CDR2 FQNEAQ, per germline (reference sequence). The junction had 12 bases not matched to a gene; V was cut back by 5 bases and J by 9 bases. The CDR3 DNA is TGTGCCAGCAGCCCAACCGGGACTAGTTTAAGGCAGTACTTC. This translates into CASSPTGTSLRQYF.

For the CDR3, the DNA is TGTGCCAGCAGTCCCGGACAGCCAACTTCTCACTACACCTTC. It specifies CASSPGQPTSHYTF. The chain has TRBV28 and TRBJ1-2; D is possibly TRBD1 (6 bases). Trimming stripped 5 bases from V and 10 bases from J, with 20 bases between. This CDR3 has 14 residues. Germline-derived CDR1 and CDR2 are MDHEN and SYDVKM.

This chain joins TRBV5-1 and TRBJ2-1, with 11 bases aligning to TRBD2. V shed 4 bases and J 5 bases; nucleotides not matched to a gene: 2. From germline, CDR1 is SGHRS and CDR2 YFSETQ. The CDR3 runs 14 residues. CDR3 sequence: CASSILAGDNEQFF. The CDR3 DNA reads as TGCGCCAGCAGCATACTAGCGGGAGACAATGAGCAGTTCTTC.

The chain links TRBV10-3 to TRBJ1-2; 7 bases line up with TRBD1. Looked up from germline, CDR1 is ENHRY and CDR2 is SYGVKD. This CDR3 contains 13 residues. Trimming cost V 4 bases and J 8 bases; bases outside gene matches: 7. In DNA form, the CDR3 reads TGTGCCATCAGTGGAGAAACAGGGGCAGGCTACACCTTC. It specifies CAISGETGAGYTF.

Many counts were recorded for this clone. CDR3 coding DNA: TGTGCCAGCAGCCCCGGGGGAAGCACAGATACGCAGTATTTT. Protein sequence: CASSPGGSTDTQYF. This rearrangement joins TRBV6-4 to TRBJ2-3, with D perhaps matching TRBD2 (6 bases). V was pared by 6 bases and J by 0 bases, with 10 bases between. The length of the CDR3 is 14 residues. CDR1 and CDR2 (germline): MRHNA, SNTAGT.

The chain links TRBV9 to TRBJ1-3; D remains ambiguous. Germline-derived CDR1 and CDR2 are SGDLS and YYNGEE. V shed 3 bases and J shed 1 base, with 11 bases lying between them. The CDR3 has 15 amino acids. The DNA of the CDR3 is TGTGCCAGCAGCGACCCCGGAGAGTCTGGAAACACCATATATTTT. Translated: CASSDPGESGNTIYF. Drawing the rest from reference TRBV9 and TRBJ1-3, the complete variable domain is DSGVTQTPKHLITATGQRVTLRCSPRSGDLSVYWYQQSLDQGLQFLIQYYNGEERAKGNILERFSAQQFPDLHSELNLSSLELGDSALYFCASSDPGESGNTIYFGEGSWLTVV.

The chain uses TRBV18 and TRBJ1-5; 7 bases line up with TRBD1. The junction had 3 bases not matched to a gene; V was cut back by 0 bases and J by 7 bases. The CDR3 loop spans 14 amino acids. Per the germline V gene, CDR1 is KGHSH and CDR2 is LQKENI. In nucleotides, the CDR3 is TGTGCCAGCTCACCACCCCCAGGGGGGCAGCCCCAGCATTTT. It yields the protein CASSPPPGGQPQHF.

The CDR3 protein is CAWTAGTTFF. The CDR3 nucleotides are TGTGCCTGGACGGCGGGTACGACTTTCTTT. The V gene is TRBV30, the J gene TRBJ1-1; no reliable D call. Germline CDR1 and CDR2: GTSNPN and SVGIG (reference sequence). Trimming left V 4 bases short and J 12 bases short, with 12 bases between. The CDR3 has 10 amino acids.

The chain couples TRBV12-3 or TRBV12-4 to TRBJ1-2; D is uncertain. The CDR3 length is 12 residues. The V gene lost 6 bases and the J gene lost 8 bases, with 13 bases spanning the gap. In nucleotides, the CDR3 is TGTGCCAGCAGAGGAGGGCGATTAGGCTACACCTTC. Protein product: CASRGGRLGYTF.

The chain carries TRBV19 and TRBJ1-5, with a weak D call TRBD1 (5 bases). CDR1 is LNHDA and CDR2 is SQIVND in the germline V gene (reference sequence). The CDR3 runs 14 residues. Trimming left V 5 bases short and J 6 bases short, with 14 bases between. The chain's CDR3 is CASSGTIAGQPQHF. The DNA of the CDR3 is TGTGCCAGTAGTGGGACGATAGCGGGTCAGCCCCAGCATTTT.

The chain carries TRBV27 and TRBJ1-6; tentative D call: TRBD1 (5 bases). Trimming removed 4 bases at V and 8 bases at J, with 12 bases between. This CDR3 has 14 amino acids. Germline CDR1 and CDR2: MNHEY and SMNVEV (reference sequence). The CDR3 region is CASSYGQGYSPLHF. Written as DNA, the CDR3 is TGTGCCAGCAGTTACGGGCAGGGATATTCACCCCTCCACTTT.

CDR3 coding DNA: TGTGCCAGCAGCTTGTTTGGCGGGGACCTCAATGAGCAGTTCTTC. It is translated as CASSLFGGDLNEQFF. The chain carries TRBV7-2 and TRBJ2-1, with D maybe TRBD2 (6 bases). Germline lookup yields CDR1 SGHTA and CDR2 FQGNSA. V lost 3 bases and J 6 bases, leaving 15 bases between the germline ends. This CDR3 region has 15 residues.

This clone was counted a few times. The chain employs TRBV5-1 and TRBJ2-3, with TRBD1 as a possible D gene (6 bases). This CDR3 comprises 15 residues. V lost 4 bases and J lost 4, with 16 bases in between. Germline V gives CDR1 SGHRS, CDR2 YFSETQ. CDR3 residues: CASSTPQGIADTQYF. The CDR3 DNA reads TGCGCCAGCAGCACACCCCAGGGGATCGCAGATACGCAGTATTTT.

This chain connects TRBV5-1 to TRBJ2-1; 9 bases line up with TRBD1. Trimming at V came to 7 bases and at J to 6 bases, leaving 8 bases not matched to a gene. The CDR3 totals 14 residues. Per germline, CDR1 SGHRS and CDR2 YFSETQ. CDR3 residues: CASYKDRGSNEQFF. For the CDR3, the DNA is TGCGCCAGCTATAAGGACAGGGGTTCCAATGAGCAGTTCTTC. Variable domain in full (rest from reference TRBV5-1 and TRBJ2-1): KAGVTQTPRYLIKTRGQQVTLSCSPISGHRSVSWYQQTPGQGLQFLFEYFSETQRNKGNFPGRFSGRQFSNSRSEMNVSTLELGDSALYLCASYKDRGSNEQFFGPGTRLTVL.

This clone has just a few counts. Distinct nucleotide sequences in the sample also encode this CDR3. The chain is built from TRBV5-1 and TRBJ2-5, with TRBD2 matching 9 bases. This CDR3 has 14 amino acids. The V and J ends lost 0 bases and 3 bases, in that order; junction bases with no gene match: 0. The germline CDR1 and CDR2 sequences are SGHRS and YFSETQ. CDR3 nucleotide sequence: TGCGCCAGCAGCTTGGCTAGCGGGGAAGAGACCCAGTACTTC. Its translation is CASSLASGEETQYF.

The CDR3: CASSEALGRGDIQYF. The CDR3 DNA reads TGTGCCAGCAGTGAAGCGCTGGGCAGGGGGGACATTCAGTACTTC. The chain has TRBV2 and TRBJ2-4, with D maybe TRBD1 (7 bases). The CDR3 contains 15 residues. Germline CDR1 SNHLY, CDR2 FYNNEI. Trimming took off 0 bases at V and 8 bases at J, with 14 bases between the two ends.

This chain uses TRBV24-1 with TRBJ2-1; 11 positions match TRBD2. The CDR3 sequence is 14 residues long. CDR1 and CDR2 (germline): KGHDR, SFDVKD. V gave up 8 bases and J gave up 7 bases; unmatched junction bases: 6. CDR3 DNA sequence: TGTGCCACCAACCCTAGCGGGGGGAGAAATGAGCAGTTCTTC. The encoded protein is CATNPSGGRNEQFF.

This CDR3 is CASSSSYRTGGNSLKQFF. CDR3 nucleotide sequence: TGCGCCAGCAGTTCGAGTTATAGGACAGGGGGTAACAGCCTCAAGCAGTTCTTC. This sequence joins TRBV5-1 and TRBJ2-1, with 10 nucleotides matching TRBD1. J gave up 11 bases and V 5 bases, and 22 bases lay outside the gene matches. The length of the CDR3 is 18 residues. The germline gives CDR1 SGHRS, CDR2 YFSETQ.

The gene calls are TRBV6-5 and TRBJ1-1; TRBD1 agrees at 8 bases. Trimming removed 3 bases from V and 0 bases from J; junction bases left unmatched: 6. Germline CDR1 is MNHEY and CDR2 is SVGAGI. The CDR3 runs to 16 residues. CDR3 sequence reads: CASSYIQGGMNTEAFF. The CDR3 DNA is TGTGCCAGCAGTTATATACAGGGGGGGATGAACACTGAAGCTTTCTTT.

This chain connects TRBV30 to TRBJ2-1; D is perhaps TRBD2 (6 bases). The CDR3 has 14 amino acids. Germline values: CDR1 GTSNPN, CDR2 SVGIG (reference sequence). V dropped 4 bases and J dropped 10 bases, with 20 bases sitting between them. CDR3 sequence: CAWTGTFLIGEQFF. The CDR3 DNA is TGTGCCTGGACCGGGACTTTCCTAATAGGAGAGCAGTTCTTC. The variable domain in full, completed from reference TRBV30 and TRBJ2-1, reads SQTIHQWPATLVQPVGSPLSLECTVEGTSNPNLYWYRQAAGRGLQLLFYSVGIGQISSEVPQNLSASRPQDRQFILSSKKLLLSDSGFYLCAWTGTFLIGEQFFGPGTRLTVL.

The rearrangement uses TRBV7-9 and TRBJ1-2; D uncertain. Trimming took 9 bases from V and 7 from J, leaving 18 bases between them. The CDR3 runs to 13 residues. Per the germline V gene, CDR1 is SEHNR and CDR2 is FQNEAQ (reference sequence). The CDR3 nucleotides read TGTGCCAGGGAGATGTCAAACTCGCCTGGCTACACCTTC. Translated: CAREMSNSPGYTF. Based on the CDR3 plus reference TRBV7-9 and TRBJ1-2, the full variable domain is DTGVSQNPRHKITKRGQNVTFRCDPISEHNRLYWYRQTLGQGPEFLTYFQNEAQLEKSRLLSDRFSAERPKGSFSTLEIQRTEQGDSAMYLCAREMSNSPGYTFGSGTRLTVV.

V and J are TRBV5-4 and TRBJ1-1, with 10 bases aligning to TRBD1. Germline V CDR1 and CDR2: SGHNT, YYREEE (reference sequence). CDR3 length: 12 residues. Trimming cost V 4 bases and J 11 bases; bases outside gene matches: 5. CDR3 in amino acids: CASSPVGQGAFF. CDR3 nucleotide sequence: TGTGCCAGCAGCCCGGTGGGACAGGGGGCTTTCTTT.

V gene TRBV5-1 combines with J gene TRBJ1-1, with a possible D match to TRBD1 (5 bases). This CDR3 spans 13 amino acids. Trimming pared 7 bases from V and 3 bases from J, leaving 13 bases between. From germline, CDR1 is SGHRS and CDR2 YFSETQ. The CDR3 loop is CASGLDRDTEAFF. CDR3 DNA sequence: TGCGCCAGCGGCCTAGACAGAGACACTGAAGCTTTCTTT.

The chain couples TRBV5-5 to TRBJ2-5; maybe TRBD1 (5 bases). Germline V gene data show CDR1 as SGHKS and CDR2 as YYEKEE (reference sequence). Trimming stripped 1 base from V and 2 bases from J, with 12 bases between. The CDR3 is made up of 15 amino acids. Here the CDR3 reads CASSLFDRHQETQYF. In DNA form, the CDR3 reads TGTGCCAGCAGCTTGTTCGACAGACATCAAGAGACCCAGTACTTC.

The rearrangement uses TRBV28 and TRBJ1-5; tentatively, D is TRBD1 (6 bases). The CDR3 contains 14 residues. Germline V gene data show CDR1 as MDHEN and CDR2 as SYDVKM. V lost 5 bases, J lost 9 bases, and 17 bases lay in between. Written as DNA, the CDR3 is TGTGCCAGCAGTCAACCACAGGGTAAGGGGCCCCAGCATTTT. The encoded protein is CASSQPQGKGPQHF.